A selection of T cell receptor beta chains follows, all from one sample in a study of CD8+CD57+ T cells in acquired aplastic anemia. MiXCR, run by TCRdb on the reads, gives a single entry per CDR3 protein. The sample shows under 200,000 distinct CDR3 sequences, more than 45% of them seen only once. Sequenced: sorted CD4+, CD8+, or CD8+CD57+ T cells (not recorded which) from PBMCs. The receptors here all came from a human donor with aplastic anemia. CDR3s include the opening cysteine and the closing phenylalanine or tryptophan. The D gene is left open where the match is weak. Where a row states a size, it is once, few, many or the class of an expanded clone; other rows omit it.

d_gene	abundance	v_gene	j_gene	CDR3nt	CDR3aa
TRBD1	few	TRBV19	TRBJ1-6	TGTGCCAGTAGTATGGGGGACAGGGGGAGTAATTCACCCCTCCACTTT	CASSMGDRGSNSPLHF
.	.	TRBV10-3	TRBJ2-3	TGTGCCATCAGGGACAGCCGGGGAGATACGCAGTATTTT	CAIRDSRGDTQYF
.	.	TRBV7-2	TRBJ2-5	TGTGCCAGCTCACCAAGGCAGGGAGAGACCCAGTACTTC	CASSPRQGETQYF
.	.	TRBV19	TRBJ1-1	TGTGCCAGTAGTAACCGGGAGAAGGCGGCTTTCTTT	CASSNREKAAFF
.	.	TRBV19	TRBJ1-2	TGTGCCAGTAGTGAACTTACAGGGCGTTATGGCTACACCTTC	CASSELTGRYGYTF
TRBD2	once	TRBV20-1	TRBJ2-7	TGCAGTGCTAGAGATGTGACTAGCGGGGCCTCCTACGAGCAGTACTTC	CSARDVTSGASYEQYF
.	.	TRBV2	TRBJ2-7	TGTGCCAGCAGCCAAGAAGTTGGGCTCCCCGGCAGGGTCCACGAGCAGTACTTC	CASSQEVGLPGRVHEQYF
.	.	TRBV5-8	TRBJ1-5	TGTGCCAGCAGCGTGGTTCTGGGAAGCAATCAGCCCCAGCATTTT	CASSVVLGSNQPQHF
.	once	TRBV10-3	TRBJ2-7	TGTGCCAGCAAATCCGGGGGGCCCACCTACGAGCAGTACTTC	CASKSGGPTYEQYF
.	many	TRBV19	TRBJ1-1	TGTGCCAGTAGTATGGACCAGGGGAACACTGAAGCTTTCTTT	CASSMDQGNTEAFF
.	.	TRBV15	TRBJ2-6	TGTGCCACCAGCAGCGCTTTAGGCTCTGGGGCCAACGTCCTGACTTTC	CATSSALGSGANVLTF
.	.	TRBV20-1	TRBJ2-2	TGCAGTGCTAGAGATCGGGTGGGGCGTTCCACCGGGGAGCTGTTTTTT	CSARDRVGRSTGELFF
.	many	TRBV15	TRBJ2-3	TGTGCCACCAGCACCCAAACTAGCACAGATACGCAGTATTTT	CATSTQTSTDTQYF
.	.	TRBV25-1	TRBJ1-1	TGTGCCAGCTCCGGGACACTCACTGAAGCTTTCTTT	CASSGTLTEAFF
.	many	TRBV9	TRBJ1-4	TGTGCCAGCAGCGCAGACCTGGGCTTCAGGGAAAAACTGTTTTTT	CASSADLGFREKLFF
.	once	TRBV2	TRBJ2-7	TGTGCCAGCAGTGATTTGGGAGCTTCAACCTACGAGCAGTACTTC	CASSDLGASTYEQYF
.	.	TRBV2	TRBJ2-5	TGTGCCAGCAGTAAGGACTATCAAGAGACCCAGTACTTC	CASSKDYQETQYF
TRBD2	few	TRBV10-3	TRBJ2-5	TGTGCCATCGGGGCTAGCGGGGGCCAAGAGACCCAGTACTTC	CAIGASGGQETQYF
.	.	TRBV10-3	TRBJ1-1	TGTGCCATCATGGGACACGGGAGCACTGAAGCTTTCTTT	CAIMGHGSTEAFF
.	many	TRBV20-1	TRBJ2-7	TGCAGTGCTAGATTACGGGGTTATGCTTACGAGCAGTACTTC	CSARLRGYAYEQYF
.	many	TRBV19	TRBJ1-1	TGTGCCAGTAGTACCACCAACAGCATAATAAACACTGAAGCTTTCTTT	CASSTTNSIINTEAFF
TRBD1	many	TRBV12-3/TRBV12-4	TRBJ2-6	TGTGCCAGCAGTTACAGGGGAGCTGGGGCCAACGTCCTGACTTTC	CASSYRGAGANVLTF
TRBD2	.	TRBV24-1	TRBJ2-5	TGTGCCACCAGTGATGAGGTTGGGACTAGCGCCCACCAAGAGACCCAGTACTTC	CATSDEVGTSAHQETQYF
TRBD1	.	TRBV4-2	TRBJ1-6	TGTGCCAGCAGCGATGACAGGGAAAATTCACCCCTCCACTTT	CASSDDRENSPLHF
TRBD2	.	TRBV2	TRBJ2-5	TGTGCCAGCAGTGTAGCGGGAGGAGAGACCCAGTACTTC	CASSVAGGETQYF
TRBD1	few	TRBV24-1	TRBJ2-3	TGTGCCACCAGTGAGGGACAGGGCACAGATACGCAGTATTTT	CATSEGQGTDTQYF
.	.	TRBV25-1	TRBJ2-1	TGTGCCAGCAAGGAAGGGGGTCTTGAGCAGTTCTTC	CASKEGGLEQFF
.	many	TRBV7-6	TRBJ2-5	TGTGCCAGCAGAGCAGGGTTGGAAGAGACCCAGTACTTC	CASRAGLEETQYF
.	few	TRBV9	TRBJ1-2	TGTGCCAGCAGCGCAGGGTTTTATGGCTACACCTTC	CASSAGFYGYTF
.	.	TRBV10-3	TRBJ1-1	TGTGCCATCACCACTGCGAGGAGTAACACTGAAGCTTTCTTT	CAITTARSNTEAFF
.	.	TRBV7-2	TRBJ2-5	TGTGCCAGCAGCTTAGATTCGAGCGATGGAGAGACCCAGTACTTC	CASSLDSSDGETQYF
TRBD1	.	TRBV19	TRBJ1-3	TGTGCCAGTAGTCTTGGGACAGGGAGGCTCGACACCATATATTTT	CASSLGTGRLDTIYF
.	few	TRBV15	TRBJ2-5	TGTGCCACCCGCCATCGGGGCGTGGAGACCCAGTACTTC	CATRHRGVETQYF
TRBD2	many	TRBV12-3/TRBV12-4	TRBJ2-1	TGTGCCAGCAGTTCCCTAGCGGGAGGGCCCAATGAGCAGTTCTTC	CASSSLAGGPNEQFF
.	.	TRBV7-2	TRBJ1-6	TGTGCCGGCAGCTTAGCCGGCCGGGGCCCACCCCTCCACTTT	CAGSLAGRGPPLHF
TRBD2	.	TRBV29-1	TRBJ2-5	TGCAGCGTCGCGACTAGCTTGGAGACCCAGTACTTC	CSVATSLETQYF